The 27 T cell receptor beta chains presented below share a single source sample, sequenced in a study of control samples from healthy donors and cancer patients. Measured with immunoSEQ multiplex PCR; TCRdb has only the in-frame clones, and not every one. Of over 150,000 clones in the sample, roughly 94% are singletons; the top ten hold approximately 15%. Specimen: PBMCs. These receptors came from a man aged 55 to 69 with colorectal cancer.

The chain combines TRBV29-1 with TRBJ2-6; no clear D gene. CDR1 and CDR2 (germline): SQVTM, ANQGSEA. This CDR3 spans 16 amino acids. The germline V and J ends were trimmed by 6 bases and 4 bases, with 19 bases remaining between them. CDR3 DNA: TGCAGCGTGGGCGGAGTTGCCTCCCACGGGGCCAACGTCCTGACTTTC. Translated, it gives CSVGGVASHGANVLTF.

The chain recombines TRBV6-5 with TRBJ1-1; TRBD1 agrees at 10 bases. J lost 6 bases, V lost 6 bases, and 4 bases had no gene match. In germline, CDR1 is MNHEY, CDR2 SVGAGI. The CDR3 length is 13 residues. CDR3 amino acids: CASSPGTGAEAFF. In nucleotides, the CDR3 is TGTGCCAGCAGCCCCGGGACAGGGGCTGAAGCTTTCTTT.

This chain links TRBV6-6 with TRBJ2-5; a possible D gene is TRBD1 (6 bases). The CDR3 loop spans 16 amino acids. The germline CDR1 and CDR2 sequences are MNHNY and SVGAGI (reference sequence). Trimming left V 1 base short and J 7 bases short, with 19 bases between. CDR3 bases: TGTGCCAGCAGTTACTTGAAACAGGGAACCCTCAGGACCCAGTACTTC. This encodes CASSYLKQGTLRTQYF.

A single count supports this clone. The CDR3 DNA is TGCGCCAGCAGCTTGGGGCAGCTATACGAGCAGTACTTC. Residues: CASSLGQLYEQYF. The genes are TRBV5-1 and TRBJ2-7; D not resolved. Trimming pared 0 bases from V and 4 bases from J, leaving 8 bases between. CDR3 length: 13 amino acids. Per germline, CDR1 SGHRS and CDR2 YFSETQ.

This chain joins TRBV6-2 or TRBV6-3 and TRBJ1-2, with TRBD1 as a possible D gene (6 bases). Germline V gene lookup returns CDR1 MNHEY and CDR2 SVGEGT. The CDR3 is 14 residues long. Trimming shortened V by 4 bases and J by 2 bases, and 11 bases separated the two germline ends. The CDR3 bases are TGTGCCAGCAGTTGGACAGACTTCAACTATGGCTACACCTTC. It is translated as CASSWTDFNYGYTF.

V is TRBV12-3 or TRBV12-4 and J is TRBJ2-5, with D uncertain. The CDR3 is 12 residues long. The V and J ends lost 8 bases and 7 bases respectively, with 14 bases between them. The CDR3 coding sequence is TGTGCCAGCTCTAGGGTCCTCGGGACCCAGTACTTC. It codes for CASSRVLGTQYF.

As DNA, the CDR3 is TGTGCCATCAGTGAGTCGACCCCGGGACAGGGGGCTGAAGCTTTCTTT. Translating gives CAISESTPGQGAEAFF. The V gene is TRBV10-3, the J gene TRBJ1-1; 11 bases map to TRBD1. Germline CDR1 and CDR2: ENHRY and SYGVKD. Trimming at V came to 0 bases and at J to 6 bases, leaving 6 bases not matched to a gene. This CDR3 is built from 16 residues.

V is TRBV19 and J is TRBJ1-4, with 10 bases aligning to TRBD1. Losses at the gene ends were 4 bases for V and 5 bases for J; bases not matched to a gene: 4. Germline CDR1 reads LNHDA; CDR2 reads SQIVND (reference sequence). The CDR3 sequence is 15 residues long. CDR3 DNA sequence: TGTGCCAGTAGTAGGGGGACAGGGGTGAATGAAAAACTGTTTTTT. It specifies CASSRGTGVNEKLFF.

V gene TRBV4-3 combines with J gene TRBJ2-7; 10 positions match TRBD2. Trimming removed 3 bases from V and 2 bases from J; junction bases left unmatched: 4. Germline V gene data show CDR1 as LGHNA and CDR2 as YSLEER. The CDR3 consists of 15 residues. The CDR3 sequence: CASSQLLAGAYEQYF. CDR3 coding DNA: TGCGCCAGCAGCCAGCTCCTAGCGGGGGCCTACGAGCAGTACTTC.

The CDR3 region is CASTQGAPGTEAFF. Written as DNA, the CDR3 is TGCGCCAGCACCCAGGGGGCGCCGGGGACTGAAGCTTTCTTT. The chain employs TRBV10-2 and TRBJ1-1; 8 nucleotides align to TRBD1. Germline assignment: CDR1 WSHSY and CDR2 SAAADI. Trimming removed 7 bases from V and 5 bases from J; junction bases left unmatched: 9. This CDR3 region has 14 residues.

The chain has TRBV2 and TRBJ2-2; D possibly matches TRBD1 or TRBD2 (6 bases each). In germline, CDR1 is SNHLY, CDR2 FYNNEI. V lost 7 bases and J lost 0, with 12 bases in between. The CDR3 has 15 residues. This chain's CDR3 is CASTWGASNTGELFF. The CDR3 bases are TGTGCCAGCACGTGGGGGGCCTCGAACACCGGGGAGCTGTTTTTT.

The gene calls are TRBV11-2 and TRBJ2-2; TRBD1 is a possible D gene (6 bases). V gave up 2 bases and J gave up 3 bases, with 13 bases separating them. Germline V gives CDR1 SGHAT, CDR2 FQNNGV. The CDR3 contains 16 residues. This CDR3 is CASSLRGAGDTGELFF. The CDR3 nucleotides are TGTGCCAGCAGCTTAAGGGGCGCAGGGGACACCGGGGAGCTGTTTTTT.

Points on this clone: This sample also contains other DNA sequences that code for the same CDR3. The chain joins TRBV12-3 or TRBV12-4 to TRBJ1-4; D is uncertain. There are 11 residues in the CDR3. Trimming shortened V by 3 bases and J by 7 bases, and 3 bases separated the two germline ends. The CDR3 here is CASSLGEKLFF. The CDR3 DNA sequence: TGTGCCAGCAGTTTGGGTGAAAAACTGTTTTTT.

The chain is built from TRBV4-3 and TRBJ1-3; D ambiguous. The CDR3 loop spans 13 amino acids. Trimming took off 4 bases at V and 2 bases at J, with 6 bases between the two ends. The V gene's germline CDR1 is LGHNA and CDR2 YSLEER. The CDR3 region is CASSRAAGNTIYF. CDR3 nucleotide sequence: TGCGCCAGCAGCCGAGCAGCTGGAAACACCATATATTTT.

This chain uses TRBV5-1 with TRBJ2-7, with 9 positions matching TRBD2. This CDR3 is built from 15 residues. The V and J ends lost 2 bases and 0 bases, in that order; junction bases with no gene match: 3. Germline CDR1 reads SGHRS; CDR2 reads YFSETQ. CDR3 sequence reads: CASSFSGGISYEQYF. The DNA for the CDR3 is TGCGCCAGCAGCTTCAGCGGGGGGATCTCCTACGAGCAGTACTTC. Based on the CDR3 plus reference TRBV5-1 and TRBJ2-7, the full variable domain is KAGVTQTPRYLIKTRGQQVTLSCSPISGHRSVSWYQQTPGQGLQFLFEYFSETQRNKGNFPGRFSGRQFSNSRSEMNVSTLELGDSALYLCASSFSGGISYEQYFGPGTRLTVT.

The chain is built from TRBV10-3 and TRBJ1-1; weak D call: TRBD1 (5 bases). CDR1 is ENHRY and CDR2 is SYGVKD in the germline V gene. This CDR3 spans 14 amino acids. V was clipped by 10 bases and J by 0 bases, with 15 bases between them. As DNA, the CDR3 is TGTGCCACCCCGGGGGGACGGATGAACACTGAAGCTTTCTTT. It translates to CATPGGRMNTEAFF.

The chain joins TRBV4-2 to TRBJ1-2; 9 nucleotides line up with TRBD1. V shed 1 base and J 2 bases; nucleotides not matched to a gene: 2. Germline V gives CDR1 LGHNA, CDR2 YNFKEQ. The CDR3 has 15 amino acids. CDR3 residues: CASSQGDRVNYGYTF. The CDR3, as DNA: TGTGCCAGCAGCCAAGGGGACAGGGTCAACTATGGCTACACCTTC.

This chain joins TRBV5-5 and TRBJ2-7; D possibly corresponds to TRBD2 (5 bases). V lost 1 base to trimming and J lost 5 bases, with 16 bases between them. The CDR3 totals 15 residues. Looked up from germline, CDR1 is SGHKS and CDR2 is YYEKEE (reference sequence). The CDR3 reads CASSLRPGVRDEQYF. CDR3 sequence (DNA): TGTGCCAGCAGCTTGAGGCCCGGGGTGCGGGACGAGCAGTACTTC.

The chain joins TRBV30 to TRBJ1-4, with unresolved D. The CDR3 spans 16 residues. V gave up 5 bases and J gave up 7 bases, with 23 bases separating them. Looked up from germline, CDR1 is GTSNPN and CDR2 is SVGIG (reference sequence). CDR3 loop: CAWGDMVLMGSEKLFF. In DNA form, the CDR3 reads TGTGCCTGGGGTGACATGGTCCTGATGGGTAGTGAAAAACTGTTTTTT.

The chain is built from TRBV5-1 and TRBJ2-3; the match to TRBD2 covers 8 bases. The CDR3 loop spans 15 amino acids. The ends lost 8 bases at V and 3 bases at J; junction bases unmatched: 11. Germline CDR1 reads SGHRS; CDR2 reads YFSETQ. DNA for the CDR3: TGCGCCAGTTTCGGGGGGGCCGGTGATACAGATACGCAGTATTTT. Its protein product is CASFGGAGDTDTQYF.

V and J are TRBV5-1 and TRBJ1-1; D gene uncertain. The V gene's germline CDR1 is SGHRS and CDR2 YFSETQ. The CDR3 loop spans 15 amino acids. Trimming stripped 0 bases from V and 2 bases from J, with 11 bases between. This CDR3 is CASSLAARTNTEAFF. The CDR3 bases are TGCGCCAGCAGCTTGGCCGCACGGACCAACACTGAAGCTTTCTTT.

V is TRBV29-1 and J is TRBJ1-1, with D uncertain. Trimming stripped 4 bases from V and 7 bases from J, with 13 bases between. The CDR3 sequence is 12 residues long. Per the germline V gene, CDR1 is SQVTM and CDR2 is ANQGSEA. The CDR3 DNA follows: TGCAGCGTTGCCAGATTGGATGTTGAAGCTTTCTTT. It translates to CSVARLDVEAFF.

CDR3 DNA: TGCGCCAGCAGCCAAGAACCGGTAAGGACAAGGCCTCAAGAGACCCAGTACTTC. Amino acids: CASSQEPVRTRPQETQYF. The chain carries TRBV4-3 and TRBJ2-5, with TRBD1 as a possible D gene (5 bases). V lost 0 bases and J lost 2, with 19 bases in between. Germline V gene sequence: CDR1 LGHNA, CDR2 YSLEER. The CDR3 is made up of 18 amino acids.

The chain employs TRBV7-9 and TRBJ1-3; TRBD1 agrees at 7 bases. Germline V gives CDR1 SEHNR, CDR2 FQNEAQ (reference sequence). The J segment lost 0 bases and the V segment lost 5 bases, leaving 4 bases of the junction unmatched. The CDR3 runs to 15 residues. The DNA for the CDR3 is TGTGCCAGCAGCGACAGGGATCACTCTGGAAACACCATATATTTT. Translated, it gives CASSDRDHSGNTIYF.

This clone was seen a few times. The J gene is TRBJ1-1, the V gene TRBV5-1; D may be TRBD1 (6 bases). Germline V gives CDR1 SGHRS, CDR2 YFSETQ. Trimming removed 0 bases at V and 1 base at J, with 13 bases between. The CDR3 is 16 amino acids. The CDR3 DNA follows: TGCGCCAGCAGCTTGGCCAATCAGGGGCCGAACACTGAAGCTTTCTTT. Its translation is CASSLANQGPNTEAFF.

The chain employs TRBV5-1 and TRBJ1-1, with D hard to call. The CDR3 covers 14 residues. Germline-derived CDR1 and CDR2 are SGHRS and YFSETQ. V shed 4 bases and J shed 0 bases, with 10 bases lying between them. In DNA, the CDR3 is TGCGCCAGCAGCGCCGGCACAGTGAACACTGAAGCTTTCTTT. This sequence encodes CASSAGTVNTEAFF.

V gene TRBV9 combines with J gene TRBJ1-4, with 8 positions matching TRBD1. Germline V CDR1 and CDR2: SGDLS, YYNGEE. The trim removed 3 bases at V and 2 bases at J, leaving 3 bases unmatched. The CDR3 contains 15 residues. Here the CDR3 reads CASSGQGATNEKLFF. CDR3 coding DNA: TGTGCCAGCAGCGGTCAGGGGGCGACTAATGAAAAACTGTTTTTT.